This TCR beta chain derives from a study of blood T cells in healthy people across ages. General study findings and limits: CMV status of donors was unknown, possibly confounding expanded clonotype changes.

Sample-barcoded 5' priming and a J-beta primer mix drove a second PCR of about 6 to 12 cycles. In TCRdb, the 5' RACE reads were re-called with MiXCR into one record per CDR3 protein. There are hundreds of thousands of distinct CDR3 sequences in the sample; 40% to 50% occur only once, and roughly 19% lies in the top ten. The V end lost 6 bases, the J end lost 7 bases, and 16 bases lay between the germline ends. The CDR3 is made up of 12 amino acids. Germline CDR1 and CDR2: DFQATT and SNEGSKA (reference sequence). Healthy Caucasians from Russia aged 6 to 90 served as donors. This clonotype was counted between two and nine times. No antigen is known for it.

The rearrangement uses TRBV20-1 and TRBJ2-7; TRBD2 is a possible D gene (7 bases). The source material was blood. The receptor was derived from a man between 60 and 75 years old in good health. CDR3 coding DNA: TGCAGTGCAGGGAGGGGGTCCAGTGAGCAGTACTTC. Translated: CSAGRGSSEQYF.